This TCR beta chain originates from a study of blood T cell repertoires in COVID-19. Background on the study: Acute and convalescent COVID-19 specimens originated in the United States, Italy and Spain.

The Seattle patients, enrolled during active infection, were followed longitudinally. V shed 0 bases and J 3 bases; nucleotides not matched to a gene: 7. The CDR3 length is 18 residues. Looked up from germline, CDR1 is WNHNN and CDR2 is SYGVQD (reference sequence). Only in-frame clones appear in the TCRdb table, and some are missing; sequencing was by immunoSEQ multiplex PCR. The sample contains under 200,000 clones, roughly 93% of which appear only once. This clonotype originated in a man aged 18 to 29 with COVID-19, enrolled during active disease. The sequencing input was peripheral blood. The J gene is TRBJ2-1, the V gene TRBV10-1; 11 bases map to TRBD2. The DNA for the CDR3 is TGCGCCAGCAGTGAGTCCCCAGCGACTAGCGGGGTCTACAATGAGCAGTTCTTC. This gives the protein CASSESPATSGVYNEQFF.